The rows below give T cell receptor beta chains drawn from one sample of a study of blood T cell repertoires in COVID-19. Libraries were prepared by immunoSEQ multiplex PCR; TCRdb keeps only in-frame clonotypes and omits some of them. The sample records about 180,000 clones, 85% being singletons. Sequencing was performed on peripheral blood. Receptors were obtained from a person aged 70 to 85 with COVID-19, enrolled during active disease. The CDR3 runs from the conserved cysteine through the conserved F or W. Each record gives: J gene, clone size, D gene, V gene, CDR3 DNA, CDR3 protein. A D gene is named only where the DNA matches it firmly. A row's size may be missing; if present it is once, few, many or a size class.

TRBJ2-7	few	TRBD1	TRBV6-6	TGTGCCAGCAGTGGCCGGGACAGGGGCACCAACGAGCAGTACTTC	CASSGRDRGTNEQYF
TRBJ2-1	once	NA	TRBV21-1	TGTGCCAGCAAACCTCGGACAGAGGGCTACAATGAGCAGTTCTTC	CASKPRTEGYNEQFF
TRBJ2-1	NA	NA	TRBV7-9	TGTGCCAGCAGCTTAGGGAGGTTAAATTATGAGCAGTTCTTC	CASSLGRLNYEQFF
TRBJ1-5	NA	TRBD1	TRBV19	TGTGCCAGTAGGAGTGACAGGGGGATCAATCAGCCCCAGCATTTT	CASRSDRGINQPQHF
TRBJ2-7	NA	TRBD2	TRBV4-3	TGCGCCAGCAGCCTCGGGACTAGCGGGAGTTACGAGCAGTACTTC	CASSLGTSGSYEQYF
TRBJ2-1	NA	TRBD2	TRBV7-2	TGTGCCAGCAGCTTAGGGACTAGCGGGGGGCATGAGCAGTTCTTC	CASSLGTSGGHEQFF
TRBJ1-1	NA	TRBD1	TRBV5-1	TGCGCCAGCAGCTTGACAGGGGGCTACACTGAAGCTTTCTTT	CASSLTGGYTEAFF
TRBJ2-7	NA	TRBD1	TRBV7-2	TGTGCCAGCAGCTTGGACAGGTACTCCTACGAGCAGTACTTC	CASSLDRYSYEQYF
TRBJ2-4	NA	NA	TRBV23-1	TGCGCCAGCAGGCCTGACGGGGACATTCAGTACTTC	CASRPDGDIQYF
TRBJ2-2	NA	NA	TRBV7-7	TGTGCCAGCAGCTTAACAACTACCCAAAGAATAACCGGGGAGCTGTTTTTT	CASSLTTTQRITGELFF
TRBJ1-2	NA	NA	TRBV18	TGTGCCAGCTCACCGGACCTCGGAGGGAATGCCGTCACCTTC	CASSPDLGGNAVTF
TRBJ2-2	NA	NA	TRBV7-9	TGTGCCAGCAGCTCCCAAACGAACACCGGGGAGCTGTTTTTT	CASSSQTNTGELFF
TRBJ1-3	NA	NA	TRBV6-5	TGTGCCAGCAGATCTCTCTTCTCTGGAAACACCATATATTTT	CASRSLFSGNTIYF
TRBJ2-7	NA	NA	TRBV5-1	TGCGCCAGCAGCTTCTACAGTGGGTACGAGCAGTACTTC	CASSFYSGYEQYF
TRBJ2-2	NA	TRBD2	TRBV6-2/TRBV6-3	TGTGCCAGCAGTTACTCTAAGCGGGGGGCCAACACCGGGGAGCTGTTTTTT	CASSYSKRGANTGELFF
TRBJ2-2	NA	NA	TRBV7-9	TGTGCCAGCATGCCGACAGCGAAGAAGAAGGTGGACACCGGGGAGCTGTTTTTT	CASMPTAKKKVDTGELFF
TRBJ1-1	NA	TRBD1	TRBV6-1	TGTGCCAGCATTGAAAGACAGGGAGTCTTGAACACTGAAGCTTTCTTT	CASIERQGVLNTEAFF
TRBJ2-6	NA	NA	TRBV7-9	TGTGCCAGCAGCTTTATTGGGGCCAACGTCCTGACTTTC	CASSFIGANVLTF
TRBJ2-5	NA	NA	TRBV28	TGTGCCAGCACCCCCTATGGGGGAGGCCGGCGTGGGTACCAAGAGACCCAGTACTTC	CASTPYGGGRRGYQETQYF
TRBJ2-7	few	NA	TRBV5-8	TGTGCCAGCAGCCGGGACACCCTCTACGAGCAGTACTTC	CASSRDTLYEQYF
TRBJ1-5	NA	NA	TRBV6-4	TGTGCCAGCAGTGAAGGGGGTAGCAATCAGCCCCAGCATTTT	CASSEGGSNQPQHF
TRBJ1-2	NA	NA	TRBV18	TGTGCCAGCTCACCACTTCAGACAGTTGATGGCTACACCTTC	CASSPLQTVDGYTF
TRBJ2-1	NA	TRBD1	TRBV29-1	TGCAGCGGAGGACAGGGTAGGAATGAGCAGTTCTTC	CSGGQGRNEQFF
TRBJ2-7	NA	TRBD1	TRBV7-7	TGTGCCAGCAGCTTAGGGGGACAGGGGAGCTCCTACGAGCAGTACTTC	CASSLGGQGSSYEQYF
TRBJ2-5	NA	NA	TRBV24-1	TGTGCCACCAGTGATCCGGACATTCAAGAGACCCAGTACTTC	CATSDPDIQETQYF
TRBJ1-5	NA	TRBD1	TRBV28	TGTGCCAGCAGTCCCGACAGGGACCTTCAGCCCCAGCATTTT	CASSPDRDLQPQHF
TRBJ1-6	many	TRBD1	TRBV28	TGTGCCAGCAGGACGACAGGGGTCAATTCACCCCTCCACTTT	CASRTTGVNSPLHF
TRBJ2-1	NA	NA	TRBV11-2	TGTGCCAGCAGCTTAGCAGGTTCCATCAATGAGCAGTTCTTC	CASSLAGSINEQFF
TRBJ1-5	once	TRBD1	TRBV6-1	TGTGCCAGCAGTGAAGCTCCGGGACAGGGGTATCAGCCCCAGCATTTT	CASSEAPGQGYQPQHF
TRBJ1-5	NA	NA	TRBV5-5	TGTGCCAGCAGCTCCCCGAATCAGCCCCAGCATTTT	CASSSPNQPQHF
TRBJ1-6	NA	NA	TRBV19	TGTGCCAGTAATTCGAGGTCCTATAATTCACCCCTCCACTTT	CASNSRSYNSPLHF
TRBJ1-5	NA	TRBD1	TRBV7-2	TGTGCCAGCAGCCTGGGACAGGGAAATCAGCCCCAGCATTTT	CASSLGQGNQPQHF
TRBJ1-1	NA	NA	TRBV12-3/TRBV12-4	TGTGCCAGCAGTACAGGGTCGGGCACTGAAGCTTTCTTT	CASSTGSGTEAFF
TRBJ2-5	once	TRBD2	TRBV6-5	TGTGCCGCCGGGACTAGCGGGATGAAGACCCAGTACTTC	CAAGTSGMKTQYF
TRBJ1-1	NA	TRBD1	TRBV29-1	TGCAGCGACCGAACCGGGACAGGGGGCTTCAATGCAGGGAACACTGAAGCTTTCTTT	CSDRTGTGGFNAGNTEAFF
TRBJ2-1	NA	NA	TRBV21-1	TGTGCCAGCAGCAAATCCTGGAGGAGAGTACAGTTCTTC	CASSKSWRRVQFF
TRBJ2-1	once	NA	TRBV19	TGTGCCAGCGCGCCCTCGGGCCAGGGGCGACACACCTACAATGAGCAGTTCTTC	CASAPSGQGRHTYNEQFF
TRBJ1-2	NA	NA	TRBV29-1	TGCAGCGGTTCCGGAGACGGATATGGCTACACCTTC	CSGSGDGYGYTF